These T cell receptor beta chains were read from a single sample in a study of blood T cell repertoires in COVID-19. Generated by immunoSEQ multiplex PCR, the TCRdb table keeps only in-frame clones and is missing some. Found here are about 170,000 clones, about 87% of them singletons; the top ten hold around 25%. Sample: peripheral blood. Source of these receptors: a man between 60 and 70 years old with acute or convalescent COVID-19. Each CDR3 is given with its conserved first and last residue. Fields, in order: CDR3 length, D gene, V gene, clone size, J gene, CDR3 protein, CDR3 DNA. A D gene is named only where the DNA matches it firmly. Not every row has a clone size; where given, it reads once, few, many or a size class.

cdr3_length: 17; d_call: TRBD1; v_call: TRBV24-1; clone_size: NA; j_call: TRBJ1-1; cdr3_aa: CATSPPSTGPLGTEAFF; cdr3_nt: TGTGCCACCTCCCCGCCTTCGACAGGGCCCCTAGGCACTGAAGCTTTCTTT
cdr3_length: 15; d_call: TRBD2; v_call: TRBV6-5; clone_size: NA; j_call: TRBJ2-1; cdr3_aa: CASSLAGGPGNEQFF; cdr3_nt: TGTGCCAGCAGTCTAGCGGGGGGGCCTGGCAATGAGCAGTTCTTC
cdr3_length: 15; d_call: NA; v_call: TRBV7-2; clone_size: NA; j_call: TRBJ2-7; cdr3_aa: CASSKGGGAPYEQYF; cdr3_nt: TGTGCCAGCAGCAAGGGGGGGGGAGCCCCCTACGAGCAGTACTTC
cdr3_length: 16; d_call: TRBD2; v_call: TRBV29-1; clone_size: NA; j_call: TRBJ2-2; cdr3_aa: CSVEAFGRQTAGELFF; cdr3_nt: TGCAGCGTTGAAGCTTTCGGGAGGCAGACCGCCGGGGAGCTGTTTTTT
cdr3_length: 16; d_call: TRBD1; v_call: TRBV24-1; clone_size: NA; j_call: TRBJ2-1; cdr3_aa: CATSDPGTGGSNEQFF; cdr3_nt: TGTGCCACCAGTGACCCTGGGACAGGGGGAAGCAATGAGCAGTTCTTC
cdr3_length: 18; d_call: TRBD1; v_call: TRBV18; clone_size: NA; j_call: TRBJ1-2; cdr3_aa: CASSPQAGGSRANYGYTF; cdr3_nt: TGTGCCAGCTCACCTCAGGCAGGGGGCTCGAGAGCTAACTATGGCTACACCTTC
cdr3_length: 16; d_call: TRBD2; v_call: TRBV19; clone_size: few; j_call: TRBJ2-5; cdr3_aa: CASSTLGLAGGETQYF; cdr3_nt: TGTGCCAGTAGTACCCTGGGACTAGCGGGAGGCGAGACCCAGTACTTC
cdr3_length: 13; d_call: TRBD2; v_call: TRBV30; clone_size: NA; j_call: TRBJ2-3; cdr3_aa: CAWSVRGVVAQYF; cdr3_nt: TGTGCCTGGAGTGTACGGGGGGTCGTAGCGCAGTATTTT
cdr3_length: 16; d_call: TRBD2; v_call: TRBV12-5; clone_size: NA; j_call: TRBJ2-5; cdr3_aa: CASGPGTSGGPETQYF; cdr3_nt: TGTGCTAGTGGTCCCGGGACTAGCGGGGGGCCAGAGACCCAGTACTTC
cdr3_length: 15; d_call: TRBD1; v_call: TRBV5-6; clone_size: NA; j_call: TRBJ2-1; cdr3_aa: CASSPDRGSYNEQFF; cdr3_nt: TGTGCCAGCAGCCCCGACAGGGGTTCCTACAATGAGCAGTTCTTC
cdr3_length: 14; d_call: NA; v_call: TRBV11-3; clone_size: NA; j_call: TRBJ2-5; cdr3_aa: CASSTDSGAETQYF; cdr3_nt: TGTGCCAGCAGCACAGATTCAGGGGCAGAGACCCAGTACTTC
cdr3_length: 13; d_call: NA; v_call: TRBV11-1; clone_size: NA; j_call: TRBJ2-5; cdr3_aa: CASSNRVFETQYF; cdr3_nt: TGTGCCAGCAGCAACAGGGTTTTCGAGACCCAGTACTTC
cdr3_length: 13; d_call: TRBD1; v_call: TRBV5-4; clone_size: NA; j_call: TRBJ1-5; cdr3_aa: CASSRDRGQPQHF; cdr3_nt: TGTGCCAGCAGCCGCGACAGGGGCCAGCCCCAGCATTTT
cdr3_length: 16; d_call: NA; v_call: TRBV18; clone_size: NA; j_call: TRBJ1-6; cdr3_aa: CASSPGEASYNSPLHF; cdr3_nt: TGTGCCAGCTCACCGGGGGAGGCCTCCTATAATTCACCCCTCCACTTT
cdr3_length: 14; d_call: NA; v_call: TRBV6-5; clone_size: NA; j_call: TRBJ2-3; cdr3_aa: CASKIGGYTDTQYF; cdr3_nt: TGTGCCAGCAAGATAGGGGGATACACAGATACGCAGTATTTT
cdr3_length: 14; d_call: NA; v_call: TRBV19; clone_size: NA; j_call: TRBJ1-4; cdr3_aa: CASRSGPGWEKLFF; cdr3_nt: TGTGCCAGTAGATCTGGGCCAGGGTGGGAAAAACTGTTTTTT
cdr3_length: 15; d_call: TRBD1; v_call: TRBV18; clone_size: NA; j_call: TRBJ2-5; cdr3_aa: CASSRDRGLGETQYF; cdr3_nt: TGTGCCAGCTCACGTGACAGGGGCCTCGGAGAGACCCAGTACTTC
cdr3_length: 13; d_call: NA; v_call: TRBV27; clone_size: NA; j_call: TRBJ2-1; cdr3_aa: CASSFLGTGEQFF; cdr3_nt: TGTGCCAGCAGTTTTCTCGGAACGGGTGAGCAGTTCTTC
cdr3_length: 18; d_call: NA; v_call: TRBV5-1; clone_size: NA; j_call: TRBJ2-2; cdr3_aa: CASSPLLFFGQTAGELFF; cdr3_nt: TGCGCCAGCAGCCCTCTATTATTCTTTGGCCAGACAGCCGGGGAGCTGTTTTTT
cdr3_length: 22; d_call: TRBD2; v_call: TRBV27; clone_size: NA; j_call: TRBJ2-1; cdr3_aa: CASSLWGMKPGLAMSSYNEQFF; cdr3_nt: TGTGCCAGCAGTTTATGGGGGATGAAACCGGGACTAGCTATGAGCTCCTACAATGAGCAGTTCTTC
cdr3_length: 11; d_call: NA; v_call: TRBV6-6; clone_size: NA; j_call: TRBJ1-2; cdr3_aa: CAASRPGGYTF; cdr3_nt: TGTGCCGCCTCACGCCCCGGTGGCTACACCTTC
cdr3_length: 14; d_call: NA; v_call: TRBV11-3; clone_size: NA; j_call: TRBJ2-7; cdr3_aa: CASSLRGPLGEQYF; cdr3_nt: TGTGCCAGCAGCTTGCGGGGGCCCCTGGGAGAGCAGTACTTC
cdr3_length: 10; d_call: NA; v_call: TRBV18; clone_size: NA; j_call: TRBJ1-2; cdr3_aa: CATLRDGYTF; cdr3_nt: TGTGCCACCCTCAGGGATGGCTACACCTTC
cdr3_length: 14; d_call: NA; v_call: TRBV5-1; clone_size: NA; j_call: TRBJ1-5; cdr3_aa: CASSSGRAGQPQHF; cdr3_nt: TGCGCCAGCAGCTCGGGCAGGGCAGGTCAGCCCCAGCATTTT
cdr3_length: 19; d_call: NA; v_call: TRBV2; clone_size: once; j_call: TRBJ1-5; cdr3_aa: CASSEGSGLSFTTNQPQHF; cdr3_nt: TGTGCCAGCAGTGAAGGCTCAGGTTTATCATTTACAACGAATCAGCCCCAGCATTTT
cdr3_length: 11; d_call: TRBD1; v_call: TRBV10-3; clone_size: NA; j_call: TRBJ1-2; cdr3_aa: CANQGADGYTF; cdr3_nt: TGTGCCAACCAGGGGGCCGATGGCTACACCTTC
cdr3_length: 15; d_call: TRBD1; v_call: TRBV5-6; clone_size: NA; j_call: TRBJ2-7; cdr3_aa: CASSKRQGVTYEQYF; cdr3_nt: TGTGCCAGCAGCAAGAGACAGGGGGTTACCTACGAGCAGTACTTC
cdr3_length: 14; d_call: NA; v_call: TRBV11-3; clone_size: NA; j_call: TRBJ1-6; cdr3_aa: CASSPTGYNSPLHF; cdr3_nt: TGTGCCAGCAGCCCTACCGGGTATAATTCACCCCTCCACTTT
cdr3_length: 16; d_call: NA; v_call: TRBV14; clone_size: NA; j_call: TRBJ2-2; cdr3_aa: CASSQEGRPNTGELFF; cdr3_nt: TGTGCCAGCAGCCAAGAGGGCAGGCCGAACACCGGGGAGCTGTTTTTT
cdr3_length: 18; d_call: NA; v_call: TRBV21-1; clone_size: NA; j_call: TRBJ1-4; cdr3_aa: CASSLRDRAIRTGEKLFF; cdr3_nt: TGTGCCAGCAGCTTACGGGACAGGGCGATTCGAACAGGTGAAAAACTGTTTTTT
cdr3_length: 15; d_call: NA; v_call: TRBV18; clone_size: NA; j_call: TRBJ1-6; cdr3_aa: CASSRTAGSNSPLHF; cdr3_nt: TGTGCCAGCTCAAGAACCGCCGGGAGTAATTCACCCCTCCACTTT
cdr3_length: 13; d_call: TRBD1; v_call: TRBV6-5; clone_size: NA; j_call: TRBJ1-2; cdr3_aa: CASSEGQYYGYTF; cdr3_nt: TGTGCCAGCAGCGAGGGACAGTACTATGGCTACACCTTC
cdr3_length: 12; d_call: NA; v_call: TRBV19; clone_size: NA; j_call: TRBJ2-2; cdr3_aa: CASTSRTGELFF; cdr3_nt: TGTGCCAGTACCTCGCGCACCGGGGAGCTGTTTTTT
cdr3_length: 15; d_call: NA; v_call: TRBV5-6; clone_size: NA; j_call: TRBJ1-1; cdr3_aa: CASSRSTGLGTEAFF; cdr3_nt: TGTGCCAGCAGCCGATCGACAGGATTAGGCACTGAAGCTTTCTTT
cdr3_length: 14; d_call: NA; v_call: TRBV7-2; clone_size: once; j_call: TRBJ2-2; cdr3_aa: CASSLALEIGELFF; cdr3_nt: TGTGCCAGCAGCTTAGCGCTGGAGATCGGGGAGCTGTTTTTT
cdr3_length: 15; d_call: NA; v_call: TRBV4-2; clone_size: NA; j_call: TRBJ2-3; cdr3_aa: CASSQVAGLTDTQYF; cdr3_nt: TGTGCCAGCAGCCAAGTGGCAGGGCTCACAGATACGCAGTATTTT
cdr3_length: 16; d_call: NA; v_call: TRBV24-1; clone_size: NA; j_call: TRBJ2-1; cdr3_aa: CATSDFSQPPDGEQFF; cdr3_nt: TGTGCCACCAGTGACTTCTCCCAGCCGCCCGACGGGGAGCAGTTCTTC
cdr3_length: 11; d_call: NA; v_call: TRBV6-5; clone_size: NA; j_call: TRBJ1-2; cdr3_aa: CASSRNYGYTF; cdr3_nt: TGTGCCAGCAGCCGGAACTATGGCTACACCTTC
cdr3_length: 14; d_call: NA; v_call: TRBV4-1; clone_size: NA; j_call: TRBJ2-2; cdr3_aa: CASSLGLNTGELFF; cdr3_nt: TGCGCCAGCAGCCTGGGACTTAACACCGGGGAGCTGTTTTTT
cdr3_length: 11; d_call: NA; v_call: TRBV7-2; clone_size: NA; j_call: TRBJ2-7; cdr3_aa: CASSSRGEQYF; cdr3_nt: TGTGCCAGCAGCTCTCGGGGTGAGCAGTACTTC
cdr3_length: 11; d_call: NA; v_call: TRBV6-5; clone_size: NA; j_call: TRBJ2-5; cdr3_aa: CASSRFGTQYF; cdr3_nt: TGTGCCAGCAGCCGTTTCGGGACCCAGTACTTC
cdr3_length: 14; d_call: NA; v_call: TRBV2; clone_size: NA; j_call: TRBJ2-5; cdr3_aa: CASIVAIGKETQYF; cdr3_nt: TGTGCCTCCATTGTGGCCATCGGGAAAGAGACCCAGTACTTC
cdr3_length: 12; d_call: NA; v_call: TRBV30; clone_size: NA; j_call: TRBJ1-2; cdr3_aa: CAWRGGEGGYTF; cdr3_nt: TGTGCCTGGAGGGGGGGAGAGGGTGGCTACACCTTC
cdr3_length: 13; d_call: TRBD1; v_call: TRBV12-3/TRBV12-4; clone_size: NA; j_call: TRBJ1-1; cdr3_aa: CASISKTGIGTFF; cdr3_nt: TGTGCCAGCATAAGCAAGACAGGGATTGGGACTTTCTTT
cdr3_length: 15; d_call: TRBD2; v_call: TRBV5-1; clone_size: NA; j_call: TRBJ2-1; cdr3_aa: CASSLAGGLGNEQFF; cdr3_nt: TGCGCCAGCAGTTTAGCGGGAGGGCTTGGCAATGAGCAGTTCTTC
cdr3_length: 19; d_call: TRBD2; v_call: TRBV27; clone_size: once; j_call: TRBJ2-3; cdr3_aa: CASSPLRLTSGGSTDTQYF; cdr3_nt: TGTGCCAGCAGTCCGCTGCGCCTGACTAGCGGGGGGAGCACAGATACGCAGTATTTT
cdr3_length: 16; d_call: NA; v_call: TRBV19; clone_size: NA; j_call: TRBJ2-2; cdr3_aa: CASSIVGRSGTGELFF; cdr3_nt: TGTGCCAGTAGTATAGTGGGGAGGTCGGGGACCGGGGAGCTGTTTTTT
cdr3_length: 13; d_call: TRBD1; v_call: TRBV2; clone_size: NA; j_call: TRBJ2-7; cdr3_aa: CASKVDRGGEQYF; cdr3_nt: TGTGCCAGCAAAGTTGACAGGGGAGGCGAGCAGTACTTC
cdr3_length: 12; d_call: NA; v_call: TRBV6-5; clone_size: NA; j_call: TRBJ1-2; cdr3_aa: CASQKGNYGYTF; cdr3_nt: TGTGCCAGCCAAAAGGGGAATTATGGCTACACCTTC
cdr3_length: 10; d_call: NA; v_call: TRBV29-1; clone_size: NA; j_call: TRBJ1-1; cdr3_aa: CSGQNTEAFF; cdr3_nt: TGCAGCGGACAGAACACTGAAGCTTTCTTT
cdr3_length: 14; d_call: NA; v_call: TRBV11-3; clone_size: NA; j_call: TRBJ1-2; cdr3_aa: CASSFSQGNYGYTF; cdr3_nt: TGTGCCAGCAGCTTCTCACAGGGAAACTATGGCTACACCTTC
cdr3_length: 11; d_call: NA; v_call: TRBV5-1; clone_size: NA; j_call: TRBJ1-2; cdr3_aa: CASSSPGGYTF; cdr3_nt: TGCGCCAGCAGCTCTCCGGGAGGCTACACCTTC
cdr3_length: 16; d_call: TRBD1; v_call: TRBV18; clone_size: NA; j_call: TRBJ2-2; cdr3_aa: CASSPRDRGPTGELFF; cdr3_nt: TGTGCCAGCTCACCTCGGGACAGGGGGCCCACCGGGGAGCTGTTTTTT
cdr3_length: 15; d_call: NA; v_call: TRBV12-5; clone_size: few; j_call: TRBJ1-1; cdr3_aa: CASGLGADRNTEAFF; cdr3_nt: TGTGCTAGTGGTTTGGGGGCGGACAGGAACACTGAAGCTTTCTTT
cdr3_length: 14; d_call: NA; v_call: TRBV5-1; clone_size: NA; j_call: TRBJ2-5; cdr3_aa: CASSLAQVGETQYF; cdr3_nt: TGCGCCAGCAGCTTGGCCCAGGTTGGCGAGACCCAGTACTTC
cdr3_length: 15; d_call: TRBD1; v_call: TRBV19; clone_size: NA; j_call: TRBJ1-2; cdr3_aa: CASISGTGSRYGYTF; cdr3_nt: TGTGCCAGTATTTCGGGGACAGGGAGCCGCTATGGCTACACCTTC
cdr3_length: 12; d_call: NA; v_call: TRBV3-1/TRBV3-2; clone_size: NA; j_call: TRBJ2-2; cdr3_aa: CASLGGTGELFF; cdr3_nt: TGTGCCAGCCTTGGGGGGACCGGGGAGCTGTTTTTT
cdr3_length: 18; d_call: TRBD1; v_call: TRBV3-1/TRBV3-2; clone_size: NA; j_call: TRBJ2-1; cdr3_aa: CASSQDFGSGGYGNEQFF; cdr3_nt: TGTGCCAGCAGCCAAGATTTTGGGTCAGGGGGTTATGGTAATGAGCAGTTCTTC
cdr3_length: 14; d_call: TRBD1; v_call: TRBV7-2; clone_size: once; j_call: TRBJ1-4; cdr3_aa: CASSSPTGVEKLFF; cdr3_nt: TGTGCCAGCAGCTCCCCGACAGGGGTTGAAAAACTGTTTTTT